This TCR beta chain is from a study of cytomegalovirus exposure and HLA in healthy donors (TCRdb year 2017). About the study as a whole: An earlier analysis of 587 of the donors reported roughly 270 Gb of sequence data and roughly 100 million unique TCR beta sequences from about 179 million T cells. Using immunosequencing, the study profiled T cell repertoires from about 620 subjects and related those repertoires to cytomegalovirus serostatus. To study patterns of TCR occurrence, a later analysis re-analyzed previously published TCR beta repertoires from around 670 donors and added high-resolution HLA genotyping. To decide whether each TCR beta V gene segment behaved as functional or pseudogenic, an earlier analysis of approximately 620 of the donors relied on high-throughput TCR beta sequencing. Rather than using new phenotypic data, the later analysis identified candidate immune exposures from TCR beta sequences and from how often those sequences occurred across donors. Of the roughly 430 genotyped donors, 65% to 90% fell in the genetic ancestry cluster associated with self-reported Caucasian donors. A later genetic analysis took genome-wide SNP genotypes for about three fifths of the roughly 670 donors and used that subset as a discovery cohort. High-throughput TCR immunosequencing, statistical association of individual TCRs with disease status, and machine learning were combined to predict cytomegalovirus infection status. All discovery cohort repertoires had been generated using a single sequencing platform. Roughly 320 gigabases of sequencing data and 75 million to 85 million unique TCR sequences made up an early release that covered over 550 HLA-typed donors. The study aimed to test whether cataloging public T cell receptors could reveal signatures of past pathogen exposure. Donor age, sex, ethnicity and CMV serostatus were collected together with the repertoire data. The number of typed donors differed by locus: roughly 620-640 for A, B, C, DRB1 and DQB1; some 540 for DQA1; around 610 for DPA1; and around 450 for DPB1. Class I and class II HLA loci were covered by the typing at four-digit resolution. A separate validation cohort of approximately 120 different subjects was used in addition to the 666-subject first cohort. Among 398 genotyped donors of the cohort, an average of approximately 220,000 unique TCR beta nucleotide sequences was sequenced per donor, of which 15% to 20% were non-productive. Roughly 5 DR-DQ haplotypes were handled as single units for association and clustering, since linkage in the cohort was strong.

The cohort was made up of approximately 670 healthy bone marrow donors. At the time of sampling, every cohort member was nominally healthy, though immune exposures that went unrecorded were likely present. The donor was CMV seropositive and belonged to the group of 250 to 300 seropositive cohort members. A peripheral blood sample was collected from each donor, and TCR beta sequencing was performed on peripheral blood mononuclear cells. The Qiagen DNeasy Blood Extraction Kit was used to extract genomic DNA from the blood cell samples. Details on this clone: Its cognate antigen has yet to be identified. The sample holds no much larger clone one base away, and base qualities are not on file.

V ends up 5 bases short and J 2 bases short, with an unmatched junction base count of 3. Inclusive of the bounding cysteine and phenylalanine, the CDR3 is 13 residues long. The entry retains the CDR3 DNA only, 39 bases that are in frame from base 1. The germline V gene provides CDR1 SNHLY and CDR2 FYNNEI. Libraries were made using the immunoSEQ multiplex PCR assay. The multiplex PCR relied on a mix of 60 forward primers for TCR Vbeta segments and 13 reverse primers for TCR Jbeta segments. The CDR3 region of rearranged TCR beta genes was amplified from genomic DNA with a multiplex PCR assay. The amplified TCR beta libraries were sequenced on the Illumina HiSeq System as 87-base-pair reads. Per the authors' processing: A later analysis tallied about 77 million unique TCR beta chains across the roughly 610 repertoires, and approximately 11 million of those chains were shared by two or more donors. Raw reads were error-corrected and collapsed into unique sequences with a nearest-neighbor algorithm that merged closely related sequences to remove PCR and sequencing errors. CDR3 sequences were aligned to IMGT reference sequences to assign V, D and J gene segments. For a sequence to be retained, a match of at least six nucleotides was required to both a V gene segment and a J gene segment. A rearrangement counted as productive if the CDR3 had no stop codons and remained in frame with V and J, and every other rearrangement counted as non-productive. Following IMGT convention, CDR3 was defined as the stretch from the second conserved V-encoded cysteine up to the conserved J-encoded phenylalanine. The earlier analysis of 587 of the donors excluded sequences that lacked an unambiguous match to a single V gene segment. In an earlier analysis of 450 to 700 of the donors, V segments were called functional above 56.7% productive rearrangements and were called segregating when the between-donor standard deviation exceeded 5%. A statistical classification framework was built for diagnosing cytomegalovirus status from the catalog of TCR beta chain sequences. In a later analysis, TCR nucleotide sequences were compared against IMGT/GENE-DB human TR gene sequences so that V and J genes could be assigned. Using the TCRdist pipeline, a later analysis assigned CDR3 sequences along with most-parsimonious VDJ recombination scenarios. In a later analysis, each TCR beta chain was defined by its CDR3 amino acid sequence together with its V-gene family, and reads lacking a unique V-gene family were excluded. To address suspected cross-contamination and a sequencing artifact, a later analysis removed 592 highly shared, low-generation-probability nucleotide sequences. For each public chain, a later analysis derived a clonal expansion index from normalized ranks of inferred template counts within each repertoire. In a later analysis, generation probabilities were computed using a VDJ recombination model fitted to out-of-frame rearrangements, and the results were checked against IGoR. In a later analysis, TCR-TCR, TCR-HLA and TCR-CMV co-occurrence was scored with hypergeometric tests, and a repertoire-size bias correction was applied to TCR pairs. To estimate false discovery rates, a later analysis permuted the HLA or CMV assignments 20 times. A later analysis grouped co-occurring TCRs with DBSCAN, adding TCRdist sequence similarity when clustering within HLA-allele-positive subsets. Repertoires with fewer than 30,000 or more than 120,000 public chains, plus five repertoires with anomalous nucleotide sharing, were excluded from co-occurrence clustering. In its TCRdb copy, this immuneACCESS table keeps in-frame sequences only and misses some clones. Where compared with another copy, unresolved V genes explain less than half of these, and the others have no known cause. V and J calls and clone size come straight from that table; D and trimming were deduced from the DNA. This sample lists over 150,000 clones; 75% to 90% were detected once. The ten biggest clones cover almost 7% of the sample.

General conclusions and limits of the study: Most CMV-associated TCR beta chains appeared to be HLA-restricted in a later analysis, and the HLA associations seemed to be driven largely by CMV exposure. A later genetic analysis reported fewer N-insertions in productive TCRs among donors in an Asian-associated ancestry cluster than the 666-donor mean. Most TCR sequences were seen in very few donors, while some public TCRs were found in many individuals. The presence/absence analyses assumed that sequencing depth was roughly uniform across donors, and that assumption may not be true. V-gene and J-gene trimming of TCR beta chains was associated with a missense DCLRE1C variant in a later genetic analysis, and the association was replicated in an independent cohort. CMV serostatus was the only immune exposure information available for the cohort. A later analysis reported that several top co-occurrence clusters appeared linked to parvovirus B19, influenza, CMV and Epstein-Barr virus. Only TCR beta chains were sequenced in this cohort, and the absence of alpha or paired-chain data limited detectable features. The study gave a list of some 150 TCR beta chains associated with cytomegalovirus. At a false discovery rate of 0.05, a later analysis linked around 15,000 TCR beta sequences to specific HLA alleles. In an earlier analysis of over 550 of the donors, most TCR beta V segments were observed in productive rearrangements about 87% or about 30% of the time, broadly matching IMGT annotations. The sequencing pipeline was judged likely to have produced a cluster of highly shared sequence variants as a technical artifact. According to the authors, the approach could potentially be generalized to other disease states and immunological phenotypes. A further reported finding was that TCR beta sequences accurately predicted the HLA-A and HLA-B alleles for most subjects in the first cohort. A few of the identified cytomegalovirus-associated TCR beta chains were confirmed in vitro to be specific for cytomegalovirus antigens. In a later analysis, HLA-associated TCR beta chains showed more clonal expansion and lower generation probabilities than non-associated chains that were equally common. Strong co-occurrence of HLA alleles, especially DR and DQ, made assigning TCR associations to individual alleles difficult. The earlier analysis of 450 to 700 of the donors excluded some 15 rarely observed V segments, including chromosome 9 orphons, because counts were too low. Cytomegalovirus status was reported to be diagnosed by the classifier with high specificity and sensitivity in both the original and validation cohorts. A later analysis found that TCR association rates varied across HLA loci, with DRB1 alleles showing the most associated TCRs and HLA-C alleles the fewest. Because some donors lacked HLA typing at each locus, the association tests relied only on the typed subset. Correlated functional status among segregating V segments might be attributable to linkage disequilibrium, but an unknown experimental factor could not be ruled out. Some IMGT-functional V segments, including TRBV6-2 and TRBV6-3, could not be told apart with the 87-base-pair reads, so those segments were excluded.

This sequence uses TRBV2 and TRBJ2-7; the junction holds 7 bases that match TRBD1. Source material: PBMCs. This TCR derives from a young man in good health and CMV-seropositive. The CDR3 region reads CASSRTGTYEQYF. The DNA sequence is given as TGTGCCAGCAGTAGGACAGGAACCTACGAGCAGTACTTC.